This T cell receptor (beta chain) stems from a study of T cells in Graves' hyperthyroidism and ophthalmopathy (dated by TCRdb to about 2019). For the wider study: Peripheral blood was collected at initial diagnosis, before any treatment. To identify distinguishing TCR V-J signatures, a discovery cohort of around 98 patients was used, comprising 40 to 45 with Graves' ophthalmopathy and about 59 with stable Graves' hyperthyroidism. Prospective prediction of ophthalmopathy was tested in an independent validation cohort consisting of some 20 hyperthyroidism patients and 17 patients who later progressed to ophthalmopathy. The approximately 90 discovery patients were divided at random into training and test sets in a 7:3 ratio. In several Graves' hyperthyroidism patients, the study also compared T-cell repertoires from thyroid tissue with T-cell repertoires from blood. Once sampling was done, hyperthyroidism patients were given methimazole at a starting dose of 30 mg daily, whereas ophthalmopathy patients were given high-dose intravenous methylprednisolone. TCR Vbeta CDR3 sequencing of 120 to 150 peripheral blood samples (around 45 ophthalmopathy, 75 to 85 hyperthyroidism and approximately 17 progressor patients) is reported in the paper. Points the paper makes about the study in general: Most expanded thyroid clonotypes (frequency above 0.001) were also detected in blood, a finding suggesting that blood repertoires may reflect thyroid immune responses. In validation, the model predicted progression to ophthalmopathy with approximately 69% sensitivity and about 72% specificity, a median of 6.5 months before onset. Ophthalmopathy was separated from stable hyperthyroidism by a 13 V-J signature model, with about 86% sensitivity and approximately 84% specificity obtained in cross-validation and 80%/75% obtained in testing. No statistical method was used to set the sample size in advance, and investigators knew the group allocation.

The TCR beta CDR3 regions were amplified from the RNA transcripts. The first round of RT-PCR for the TCR CDR3 was performed with the HTBI primer set and the Qiagen OneStep RT-PCR kit. A second multiplex PCR round built the libraries, followed by size selection and purification. Sequencing of the libraries was done on an Illumina HiSeq2000 using paired-end 100 bp reads. As for the original processing: Raw data were processed with SOAPnuke, discarding reads with adapters, uncalled bases, mean Phred below 15, or no exact constant-primer or identifier match. High-quality paired reads were merged using COPE v1.2.5, and each unique nucleotide sequence was defined as a clonotype. Clonotypes were aligned to IMGT TRBV, TRBD and TRBJ reference segments using MiTCR v1.1. The analysis included only V-J combinations with a frequency above 0.0001, which together covered roughly 99% of the repertoires. A TCS score was defined as the ratio of F50 (clonal expansion) to E x V (chaos), with BLOSUM62-based TCRdist applied between CDR3 peptides within each V-J. Welch's t-statistics and random forest reduced 450 to 600 V-J features to 10 to 15, which were used in a naive Bayes classifier (R e1071). TCRdb took the public reads, trimmed them with fastp at Q25, ran MiXCR for clone calling and kept in-frame beta chains. Identical CDR3 protein sequences are pooled into one entry, listed with their most common genes and DNA. The V and J calls reflect TCRdb's pipeline rather than the authors' work. Within this sample are about 700,000 distinct CDR3 sequences, with around 13% of them counted one time only. Roughly 10% of the sample belongs to the ten largest clones.

This clonotype came up many times. The target of this receptor is not known. No per-base quality is available; no much larger clone lies one base away. Counted from cysteine to phenylalanine, this CDR3 has 15 amino acids. CDR3 DNA is the only sequence kept; it has 45 bases, read in frame from the first base. The V and J ends are trimmed by 5 bases and 0 bases, leaving 11 bases between them. As encoded in the germline V gene, CDR1 is SGHTA while CDR2 is FQGNSA. A patient counted as having stable Graves' hyperthyroidism if no progression to ophthalmopathy occurred over 18 months of follow-up. Hyperthyroidism patients were newly diagnosed, with disease duration under 2 months, and aged 18 to 65 years. Any patient with an uncontrolled infection, another autoimmune disease, pregnancy or lactation was excluded. Diagnoses were established on the basis of clinical symptoms, serum thyroxine and TRAb, thyroid ultrasound, and orbital computed tomography. PBMCs were separated from 10 ml of fresh peripheral blood using Ficoll-Paque density gradient centrifugation. Trizol reagent was used to extract total RNA, and RNA quality was then checked on an Agilent 2100 Bioanalyzer.

Sequencing was performed on blood. The chain is made from TRBV7-2 and TRBJ2-1; tentative D gene TRBD1, with 6 bases matching. The sequence derives from a woman aged 18 to 35 with Graves' hyperthyroidism. CDR3 protein: CASSLGAISYNEQFF. The nucleotides are TGTGCCAGCAGCCTGGGGGCGATCTCCTACAATGAGCAGTTCTTC.